What follows are 10 T cell receptor beta chains derived from one specimen sequenced in a study of T cells in Graves' hyperthyroidism and ophthalmopathy. Researchers amplified the TCR beta CDR3 regions from RNA transcripts. A set of HTBI primers served as the primers for a first-round RT-PCR of the TCR CDR3. TCRdb reanalysed the multiplex PCR reads using MiXCR and keeps one entry per CDR3 protein. Here the sample spans some 690,000 distinct CDR3 sequences, 15% to 20% being singletons. Sequenced material: blood. The receptors were gathered from a man aged 50-59 years with Graves' hyperthyroidism.

This clonotype was seen more than once but under ten times. The chain is built from TRBV15 and TRBJ2-5; TRBD2 matches at 7 bases. V trimming: 3 bases; J trimming: 1 base; junction bases outside the gene matches: 8. The CDR3 loop spans 16 amino acids. Germline assignment: CDR1 LNHNV and CDR2 YYDKDF (reference sequence). CDR3 DNA sequence: TGTGCCACCAGCAGCCCAAGGGAGGGGTTCCAAGAGACCCAGTACTTC. Its translation is CATSSPREGFQETQYF. Combining the CDR3 with reference TRBV15 and TRBJ2-5 gives the whole variable domain DAMVIQNPRYQVTQFGKPVTLSCSQTLNHNVMYWYQQKSSQAPKLLFHYYDKDFNNEADTPDNFQSRRPNTSFCFLDIRSPGLGDTAMYLCATSSPREGFQETQYFGPGTRLLVL.

This clonotype was picked up many times. This chain uses TRBV27 with TRBJ2-7; D is unclear. The V gene's germline CDR1 is MNHEY and CDR2 SMNVEV (reference sequence). V was cut by 3 bases and J by 2 bases, with 14 bases left in between. The CDR3 extends over 15 amino acids. CDR3 amino acids: CASSFKGTLTYEQYF. DNA of the CDR3: TGTGCCAGCAGTTTTAAGGGAACACTGACCTACGAGCAGTACTTC.

This clonotype has at least ten counts. This chain uses TRBV2 with TRBJ1-4; 8 nucleotides match TRBD1. The V gene's germline CDR1 is SNHLY and CDR2 FYNNEI. The CDR3 sequence is 12 residues long. The V gene end was trimmed by 6 bases and the J gene end by 13 bases; junction bases not matched to a gene: 7. CDR3 DNA: TGTGCCAGCAGCGTCGGAGGACAGGGACTGTTTTTT. It translates to CASSVGGQGLFF.

This clonotype was recorded at least ten times. The chain uses TRBV30 and TRBJ1-1, with 8 bases lining up with TRBD1. CDR3 size: 12 residues. Germline CDR1 is GTSNPN and CDR2 is SVGIG (reference sequence). V shed 7 bases and J 5 bases; nucleotides not matched to a gene: 6. The CDR3 is CASWTGKTEAFF. CDR3 nucleotides: TGTGCCTCTTGGACAGGGAAAACTGAAGCTTTCTTT.

The table lists this clonotype with many counts. The chain is built from TRBV6-2 or TRBV6-3 and TRBJ2-7; the match to TRBD2 covers 14 bases. There are 17 residues in the CDR3. V shed 7 bases and J 2 bases; nucleotides not matched to a gene: 10. The germline gives CDR1 MNHEY, CDR2 SVGEGT. CDR3 sequence (DNA): TGTGCCAGCAAGGAGGGACTAGCGGGAGACTTTGCCTACGAGCAGTACTTC. Encoded protein: CASKEGLAGDFAYEQYF.

This clonotype was recorded a few times. The chain uses TRBV4-2 and TRBJ2-3; D ambiguous. V was cut by 7 bases and J by 2 bases, with 13 bases left in between. This CDR3 region has 14 residues. Germline-derived CDR1 and CDR2 are LGHNA and YNFKEQ. The CDR3 DNA follows: TGTGCCAGCACCACGACCCAACTCACAGATACGCAGTATTTT. Its translation: CASTTTQLTDTQYF.

This rearrangement joins TRBV2 to TRBJ2-3; TRBD2 aligns across 14 bases. V shed 0 bases, J shed 1 base, and the junction held 3 bases outside the gene matches. CDR3 length equals 18 residues. Germline V gene lookup returns CDR1 SNHLY and CDR2 FYNNEI. CDR3 sequence (DNA): TGTGCCAGCAGTGAAGCACGGGGACTAGCGGGAGGCACAGATACGCAGTATTTT. Amino acid sequence: CASSEARGLAGGTDTQYF.

The J gene is TRBJ1-3, the V gene TRBV6-2 or TRBV6-3, with D perhaps TRBD1 (6 bases). The V end was cut by 4 bases, the J end by 1 base, with 17 bases between. The CDR3 covers 17 residues. The germline CDR1 and CDR2 sequences are MNHEY and SVGEGT. The DNA of the CDR3 is TGTGCCAGCAGTTGGGGCGCCGGGGGCAGATCTGGAAACACCATATATTTT. Encoded protein: CASSWGAGGRSGNTIYF.

This clonotype was detected only a few times. This chain connects TRBV27 to TRBJ2-1; the match to TRBD2 covers 8 bases. Germline V gene sequence: CDR1 MNHEY, CDR2 SMNVEV (reference sequence). CDR3 length equals 15 residues. V lost 5 bases, J lost 9 bases, and 12 bases stayed unmatched. CDR3 nucleotide sequence: TGTGCCAGCAGTCCCGCGGGACTAGTATTCAGTGAGCAGTTCTTC. Translated, it gives CASSPAGLVFSEQFF.

Of note for this clonotype: A read error may explain this, as a much larger clone is one base away. CDR3 in amino acids: CASTPRGTGVVRDQYF. As DNA, the CDR3 is TGTGCCAGCACCCCCAGGGGGACAGGAGTGGTAAGGGACCAGTACTTC. The rearrangement uses TRBV7-6 and TRBJ2-5; 8 positions match TRBD1. Per germline, CDR1 SGHVS and CDR2 FNYEAQ. The CDR3 is made up of 16 amino acids. The ends lost 7 bases at V and 10 bases at J; junction bases unmatched: 20.